The clone carrying this T cell receptor (beta chain) is categorized as medium-sized. Its matching antigen is unknown. The data derive from a study of OX40 agonist ivuxolimab in advanced cancers. Study-wide results and limits: Average numbers of expanded clones were greater in CD8+ T cells than in CD4+. Doses of 0.1 to 3.0 mg/kg were accompanied by clonal expansion of CD4+ and CD8+ blood T cells by week 6.

Trimming pared 8 bases from V and 4 bases from J, leaving 18 bases between. This CDR3 spans 15 amino acids. Germline values: CDR1 LNHDA, CDR2 SQIVND (reference sequence). Profiling relied on immunoSEQ multiplex PCR, and the TCRdb table lists in-frame clones only, not all of them. The repertoire includes 70,000 or so clones, approximately 90% of them detected once, and around 0.92% sits in the top ten. The timepoints at which blood was sampled were baseline, cycle 4 day 1, and cycle 7 day 1. Sequencing used CD4+ or CD8+ T cells sorted from blood, obtained in a trial of the OX40 agonist ivuxolimab. This receptor was identified in an adult with an advanced solid tumor such as melanoma, head and neck, liver or kidney cancer. This chain connects TRBV19 to TRBJ2-1; D is tentatively TRBD1 or TRBD2 (5 bases each). The chain's CDR3 is CASGSGTGNYNEQFF. CDR3 in DNA: TGTGCCAGTGGCTCCGGGACGGGGAATTACAATGAGCAGTTCTTC.